This TCR beta chain comes out of a study of T-cell memory formation after mild COVID-19. The wider study: Clustering of TCRs was largely donor specific.

This clonotype was found a few times. From the 5' RACE reads, TCRdb called clonotypes with MiXCR, one entry per CDR3 protein. Altogether about 440,000 distinct CDR3 sequences are present, 20% being singletons, with the ten largest covering approximately 8.4%. The sequencing input was PBMCs or a T cell subset sorted from them (not recorded which). This TCR came from an adult woman who had mild COVID-19 (a few samples of this study predate the infection). Cell type and time point are not known.

In DNA, the CDR3 is TGTGCCAGCACCCCGCAGAGCTCTGGAAACACCATATATTTT. Protein sequence: CASTPQSSGNTIYF. The rearrangement links TRBV12-3 or TRBV12-4 to TRBJ1-3, with no clear D. The length of the CDR3 is 14 residues. V dropped 7 bases and J dropped 0 bases, with 10 bases sitting between them.